The 31 T cell receptor beta chains in this list originate from one sample, sequenced in a study of follicular helper T cells after annual influenza vaccination. The protocol was immunoSEQ multiplex PCR, while the TCRdb copy is restricted to in-frame clones and leaves out a portion. Of about 9,600 clones detected, around 81% appear once; the ten largest clones hold about 0.77%. As to time point: 2014-2015 season, 7 days after vaccination. This specimen was CXCR5- memory CD4+ T cells sorted from blood, taken 7 days after influenza vaccination. These receptors came from an adult who received the influenza vaccine.

The chain combines TRBV6-6 with TRBJ2-7; D not resolved. Germline values: CDR1 MNHNY, CDR2 SVGAGI (reference sequence). The V and J ends lost 5 bases and 4 bases respectively, with 6 bases between them. The CDR3 has 11 residues. The CDR3: CASSAKYEQYF. The DNA of the CDR3 is TGTGCCAGCAGTGCTAAATACGAGCAGTACTTC.

The chain recombines TRBV6-1 with TRBJ1-2, with 7 bases fitting TRBD1. Germline-derived CDR1 and CDR2 are MNHNS and SASEGT. The CDR3 has 14 residues. Trimming took 6 bases from V and 6 from J; bases not matched to a gene: 10. The DNA for the CDR3 is TGTGCCAGCAGGGGGCTGGGAGGGGGCGATGGCTACACCTTC. It encodes CASRGLGGGDGYTF.

This clone was seen a few times. Written as DNA, the CDR3 is TGTGCCAGCAGCTCAGGGAACGAGCAGTACTTC. This codes for CASSSGNEQYF. The rearrangement links TRBV11-3 to TRBJ2-7, with a possible D match to TRBD1 (5 bases). The CDR3 runs to 11 residues. The V end was cut by 4 bases, the J end by 5 bases, with 6 bases between. Germline assignment: CDR1 SGHNT and CDR2 YENEEA. The full variable domain, its missing parts supplied by reference TRBV11-3 and TRBJ2-7, is EAGVVQSPRYKIIEKKQPVAFWCNPISGHNTLYWYLQNLGQGPELLIRYENEEAVDDSQLPKDRFSAERLKGVDSTLKIQPAELGDSAVYLCASSSGNEQYFGPGTRLTVT.

The J gene is TRBJ2-3, the V gene TRBV28; D is unresolved. The CDR3 has 15 amino acids. CDR1 and CDR2 from the germline V gene are MDHEN and SYDVKM. V lost 1 base and J lost 0, with 8 bases in between. CDR3 bases: TGTGCCAGCAGTTTATTATGGGGTAGCACAGATACGCAGTATTTT. This encodes CASSLLWGSTDTQYF.

The rearrangement uses TRBV4-3 and TRBJ1-2; TRBD1 matches at 11 bases. J was trimmed by 5 bases and V by 0 bases; bases with no gene match: 2. Germline V gene lookup returns CDR1 LGHNA and CDR2 YSLEER. The CDR3 sequence is 15 residues long. The CDR3 spells CASSQEDRGQYGYTF. In DNA, the CDR3 is TGCGCCAGCAGCCAAGAGGACAGGGGGCAGTATGGCTACACCTTC.

This sequence joins TRBV11-2 and TRBJ2-5; 13 bases are a match to TRBD2. CDR3 length: 16 residues. The V gene's germline CDR1 is SGHAT and CDR2 FQNNGV. V dropped 3 bases and J dropped 6; count of bases not matched to a gene: 7. As DNA, the CDR3 is TGTGCCAGCAGCTTCTCCCCGACTAGCGGGGGGAAGACCCAGTACTTC. Protein sequence: CASSFSPTSGGKTQYF.

CDR3 nucleotide sequence: TGTGCCAGCAGCTTAACCCCTTTGGGGTACGAGCAGTACTTC. Its translation: CASSLTPLGYEQYF. The chain has TRBV7-2 and TRBJ2-7, with unresolved D. Trimming took 2 bases from V and 4 from J, leaving 12 bases between them. The germline CDR1 and CDR2 sequences are SGHTA and FQGNSA. This CDR3 contains 14 residues.

The genes are TRBV7-9 and TRBJ2-3, with 8 bases identical to TRBD1. Germline loops: CDR1 SEHNR, CDR2 FQNEAQ (reference sequence). The CDR3 totals 18 residues. V dropped 6 bases and J dropped 3; count of bases not matched to a gene: 17. The CDR3 nucleotides read TGTGCCAGCAGTAGAGCCCCCCCAGGGGGCGCGGGAACAGATACGCAGTATTTT. This gives the protein CASSRAPPGGAGTDTQYF.

The chain is built from TRBV5-5 and TRBJ2-1, with D possibly TRBD2 on 6 matching bases. The V end was cut by 4 bases, the J end by 5 bases, with 10 bases between. The CDR3 extends over 13 amino acids. The germline V gene encodes CDR1 SGHKS and CDR2 YYEKEE (reference sequence). In DNA, the CDR3 is TGTGCCAGCAGCCTGGGACTGAACAATGAGCAGTTCTTC. Its protein product is CASSLGLNNEQFF.

The V gene is TRBV7-2, the J gene TRBJ2-2; D may be TRBD2 (5 bases). Deletions cut 5 bases from V and 1 base from J, with 8 bases between. This CDR3 has 14 residues. Germline V gene lookup returns CDR1 SGHTA and CDR2 FQGNSA. The CDR3 DNA sequence: TGTGCCAGCAGCCCACTAGTGAACACCGGGGAGCTGTTTTTT. Translated, it gives CASSPLVNTGELFF.

This sequence joins TRBV7-2 and TRBJ1-6; D uncertain. Germline CDR1 reads SGHTA; CDR2 reads FQGNSA. Trimming pared 1 base from V and 7 bases from J, leaving 14 bases between. The CDR3 has 16 residues. CDR3 loop: CASSLDSPLINSPLHF. In DNA form, the CDR3 reads TGTGCCAGCAGCTTAGATTCGCCCCTGATAAATTCACCCCTCCACTTT.

The chain couples TRBV19 to TRBJ1-5, with TRBD1 identical over 8 bases. Trimming cost V 5 bases and J 3 bases; bases outside gene matches: 9. The CDR3 runs to 16 residues. The germline gives CDR1 LNHDA, CDR2 SQIVND (reference sequence). The DNA of the CDR3 is TGTGCCAGTAGTTTCGGAGGACAGGGTCCCAATCAGCCCCAGCATTTT. Protein: CASSFGGQGPNQPQHF.

V and J are TRBV30 and TRBJ2-6; no firm D call. The CDR3 consists of 13 residues. Germline V lookup: CDR1 GTSNPN, CDR2 SVGIG (reference sequence). Trimming cost V 0 bases and J 11 bases, with 11 bases left between them. DNA for the CDR3: TGTGCCTGGAGTGTGCCAGCGCCTCACGTCCTGACTTTC. Translated, it gives CAWSVPAPHVLTF.

V is TRBV6-1 and J is TRBJ2-4; D uncertain. Germline CDR1 is MNHNS and CDR2 is SASEGT. V was trimmed by 1 base and J by 6 bases, leaving 4 bases between them. CDR3 length: 12 amino acids. In DNA form, the CDR3 reads TGTGCCAGCAGTGAAGTGGTAAACATTCAGTACTTC. This translates into CASSEVVNIQYF.

V and J are TRBV6-5 and TRBJ2-3; D is perhaps TRBD2 (6 bases). V dropped 5 bases and J dropped 0 bases, with 9 bases sitting between them. This CDR3 spans 14 amino acids. Per the germline V gene, CDR1 is MNHEY and CDR2 is SVGAGI. The CDR3 loop reads CASSAGLSTDTQYF. The CDR3 DNA follows: TGTGCCAGCAGTGCGGGACTCAGCACAGATACGCAGTATTTT.

The genes are TRBV2 and TRBJ2-3; no firm D call. The germline V gene encodes CDR1 SNHLY and CDR2 FYNNEI. The ends were cut back, 4 bases at V and 1 base at J, with 6 bases in the middle. The length of the CDR3 is 13 residues. The CDR3 coding sequence is TGTGCCAGCAGTGTGGTCGGCACAGATACGCAGTATTTT. It yields the protein CASSVVGTDTQYF.

This clone was seen a single time. The genes are TRBV4-1 and TRBJ2-1; TRBD2 matches 7 bases. The CDR3 is 15 residues long. Germline V CDR1 and CDR2: MGHRA, YSYEKL. The trim removed 4 bases at V and 2 bases at J, leaving 5 bases unmatched. This CDR3 is CASSLGRATYNEQFF. CDR3 nucleotides: TGCGCCAGCAGCCTAGGGAGGGCAACCTACAATGAGCAGTTCTTC.

The chain uses TRBV15 and TRBJ1-2; 7 bases line up with TRBD1. Trimming at V came to 0 bases and at J to 7 bases, leaving 17 bases not matched to a gene. The CDR3 length is 18 residues. Germline lookup yields CDR1 LNHNV and CDR2 YYDKDF (reference sequence). CDR3 in amino acids: CATSRDRDWDSAFGGYTF. The CDR3, as DNA: TGTGCCACCAGCAGAGACCGGGACTGGGACAGCGCCTTTGGTGGCTACACCTTC.

The chain recombines TRBV6-6 with TRBJ1-3; perhaps TRBD1 as D (5 bases). This CDR3 has 16 residues. Per germline, CDR1 MNHNY and CDR2 SVGAGI (reference sequence). Trimming shortened V by 5 bases and J by 2 bases, and 16 bases separated the two germline ends. The CDR3 region has the DNA TGTGCCAGCAGTCCCCCTAGCGGGGCAACTGGAAACACCATATATTTT. It specifies CASSPPSGATGNTIYF.

The V gene is TRBV5-4, the J gene TRBJ2-1; D is unclear. Trimming cost V 2 bases and J 0 bases, with 9 bases left between them. Germline CDR1 reads SGHNT; CDR2 reads YYREEE (reference sequence). The CDR3 runs to 15 residues. The CDR3: CASSFDSSSYNEQFF. The DNA of the CDR3 is TGTGCCAGCAGCTTCGACTCAAGCTCCTACAATGAGCAGTTCTTC.

This rearrangement joins TRBV11-2 to TRBJ2-1; 9 nucleotides match TRBD2. Looked up from germline, CDR1 is SGHAT and CDR2 is FQNNGV. The V and J ends lost 1 base and 2 bases, in that order; junction bases with no gene match: 6. CDR3 length equals 17 residues. The CDR3 is CASSLVGSGGAYNEQFF. CDR3 coding DNA: TGTGCCAGCAGCTTAGTGGGTAGCGGGGGCGCCTACAATGAGCAGTTCTTC.

J is TRBJ1-1 and V is TRBV6-6, with a tentative D call TRBD1 (5 bases). Trimming left V 1 base short and J 6 bases short, with 18 bases between. The CDR3 has 16 amino acids. Germline CDR1 is MNHNY and CDR2 is SVGAGI (reference sequence). CDR3 sequence (DNA): TGTGCCAGCAGTTACTTCTGGGACGGCATCATTTCTGAAGCTTTCTTT. Protein sequence: CASSYFWDGIISEAFF.

The gene calls are TRBV14 and TRBJ1-2; D possibly corresponds to TRBD1 (5 bases). Trimming took off 0 bases at V and 8 bases at J, with 16 bases between the two ends. The CDR3 runs 15 residues. Germline CDR1 and CDR2: SGHDN and FVKESK. The CDR3 sequence: CASSQDLNRGAGYTF. The CDR3, as DNA: TGTGCCAGCAGCCAAGATCTTAACCGCGGGGCCGGCTACACCTTC.

This chain joins TRBV30 and TRBJ2-7, with D unresolved. Germline CDR1 GTSNPN, CDR2 SVGIG (reference sequence). There are 14 residues in the CDR3. V lost 0 bases to trimming and J lost 2 bases, with 11 bases between them. CDR3 nucleotide sequence: TGTGCCTGGAGTGTACTGAGATCCCCCTACGAGCAGTACTTC. This gives the protein CAWSVLRSPYEQYF. Supplemented by reference TRBV30 and TRBJ2-7, the full variable domain reads SQTIHQWPATLVQPVGSPLSLECTVEGTSNPNLYWYRQAAGRGLQLLFYSVGIGQISSEVPQNLSASRPQDRQFILSSKKLLLSDSGFYLCAWSVLRSPYEQYFGPGTRLTVT.

This chain connects TRBV7-2 to TRBJ1-4; the D gene is possibly TRBD1 (6 bases). CDR1 is SGHTA and CDR2 is FQGNSA in the germline V gene. The CDR3 loop spans 12 amino acids. V shed 4 bases and J shed 11 bases, with 11 bases lying between them. The CDR3 nucleotides read TGTGCCAGCAGCTCGACAGGAAACAAACTGTTTTTT. Its translation: CASSSTGNKLFF. Full variable domain (missing parts from reference TRBV7-2 and TRBJ1-4): GAGVSQSPSNKVTEKGKDVELRCDPISGHTALYWYRQSLGQGLEFLIYFQGNSAPDKSGLPSDRFSAERTGGSVSTLTIQRTQQEDSAVYLCASSSTGNKLFFGSGTQLSVL.

This clone was detected only once. J is TRBJ1-2 and V is TRBV7-9; D possibly corresponds to TRBD1 (5 bases). The CDR3 spans 15 residues. Trimming removed 1 base from V and 5 bases from J, with 14 bases in between. The germline gives CDR1 SEHNR, CDR2 FQNEAQ (reference sequence). The CDR3 protein is CASSLVPRVLYGYTF. The CDR3 coding sequence is TGTGCCAGCAGCTTAGTCCCCAGGGTTTTGTATGGCTACACCTTC.

In its sample, this clone was seen a few times. The chain has TRBV7-6 and TRBJ2-2, with 10 bases lining up with TRBD2. V gave up 2 bases and J gave up 8 bases; unmatched junction bases: 8. The germline CDR1 and CDR2 sequences are SGHVS and FNYEAQ. This CDR3 comprises 16 residues. The CDR3 nucleotides are TGTGCCAGCAGCTTATACAGCGGGAGGGCCTGGGGGGAGCTGTTTTTT. This codes for CASSLYSGRAWGELFF.

The chain employs TRBV4-1 and TRBJ1-4; D uncertain. Germline lookup yields CDR1 MGHRA and CDR2 YSYEKL. The V and J ends lost 0 bases and 8 bases respectively, with 13 bases between them. The CDR3 runs 15 residues. The CDR3 bases are TGCGCCAGCAGCCAAGATCCCCAATTTGCCGAAAAACTGTTTTTT. It encodes CASSQDPQFAEKLFF.

This chain uses TRBV2 with TRBJ2-1; 14 positions agree with TRBD2. Germline V gene data show CDR1 as SNHLY and CDR2 as FYNNEI. CDR3 length: 19 residues. V lost 7 bases and J lost 1; bases outside the gene matches: 12. CDR3: CASTLTSGGAKGSYNEQFF. The CDR3, as DNA: TGTGCCAGCACCCTGACTAGCGGGGGGGCGAAAGGGTCCTACAATGAGCAGTTCTTC. The variable domain in full, completed from reference TRBV2 and TRBJ2-1, reads EPEVTQTPSHQVTQMGQEVILRCVPISNHLYFYWYRQILGQKVEFLVSFYNNEISEKSEIFDDQFSVERPDGSNFTLKIRSTKLEDSAMYFCASTLTSGGAKGSYNEQFFGPGTRLTVL.

The J gene is TRBJ1-2, the V gene TRBV28; D is possibly TRBD1 (5 bases). CDR1 is MDHEN and CDR2 is SYDVKM in the germline V gene. CDR3 length: 11 amino acids. V was shortened by 11 bases and J by 2 bases, with 9 bases between the two germline ends. The CDR3 DNA is TGTGCCTTACAGGTGAACTATGGCTACACCTTC. This codes for CALQVNYGYTF.

This chain uses TRBV27 with TRBJ2-5, with TRBD2 identical over 12 bases. Looked up from germline, CDR1 is MNHEY and CDR2 is SMNVEV (reference sequence). The CDR3 extends over 20 amino acids. J gave up 5 bases and V 8 bases, and 24 bases lay outside the gene matches. The CDR3 loop is CASSLRRTSGTPHLVETQYF. The CDR3 DNA reads TGTGCCAGCTCCTTACGCCGGACTAGCGGGACTCCTCACCTGGTGGAGACCCAGTACTTC.